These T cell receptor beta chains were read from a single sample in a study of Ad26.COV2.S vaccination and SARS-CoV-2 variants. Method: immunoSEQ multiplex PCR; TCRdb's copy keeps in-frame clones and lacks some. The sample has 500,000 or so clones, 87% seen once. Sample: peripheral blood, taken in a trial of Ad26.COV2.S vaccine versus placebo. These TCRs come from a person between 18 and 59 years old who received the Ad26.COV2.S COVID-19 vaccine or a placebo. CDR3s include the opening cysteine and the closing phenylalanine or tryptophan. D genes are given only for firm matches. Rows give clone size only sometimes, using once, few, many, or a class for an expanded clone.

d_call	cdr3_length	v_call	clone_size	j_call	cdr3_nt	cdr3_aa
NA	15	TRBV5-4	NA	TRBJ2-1	TGTGCCAGCAGCTTGGTGGACAATGGTAAAAATGAGCAGTTCTTC	CASSLVDNGKNEQFF
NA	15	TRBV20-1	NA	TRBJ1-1	TGCAGTGCTAGTCCCCCAGGGAGGGGTAAAACTGAAGCTTTCTTT	CSASPPGRGKTEAFF
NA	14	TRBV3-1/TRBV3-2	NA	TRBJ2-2	TGTGCCAGCAGCCAAGTCGGAGCGGTCGGGGAGCTGTTTTTT	CASSQVGAVGELFF
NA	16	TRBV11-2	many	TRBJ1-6	TGTGCCAGCAGCTGGGGCAGGGGCTCCCTGGGTTCACCCCTCCACTTT	CASSWGRGSLGSPLHF
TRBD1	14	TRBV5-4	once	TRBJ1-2	TGTGCCAGCAGCCTGGGACAGGGGGATTCTGGCTACACCTTC	CASSLGQGDSGYTF
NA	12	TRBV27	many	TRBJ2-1	TGTGCCAGCAGTTCCGGACCGGGACAGCAGTTCTTC	CASSSGPGQQFF
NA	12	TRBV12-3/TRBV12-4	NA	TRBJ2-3	TGTGCCAGCAGTTTACTAGCGGATACGCAGTATTTT	CASSLLADTQYF
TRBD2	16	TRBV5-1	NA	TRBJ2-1	TGCGCCAGCAGCTTCGCCCTAGCGGGCCCCTACAATGAGCAGTTCTTC	CASSFALAGPYNEQFF
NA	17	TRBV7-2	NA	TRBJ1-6	TGTGCCAGCAGCTTAGTTGGGGGGAGCTCCTATAATTCACCCCTCCACTTT	CASSLVGGSSYNSPLHF
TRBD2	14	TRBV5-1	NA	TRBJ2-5	TGCGCCAGCAGCTTGACTAGCGGGCAAGAGACCCAGTACTTC	CASSLTSGQETQYF
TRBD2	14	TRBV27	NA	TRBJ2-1	TGTGCCAGCAGACTAGCGGGAGGTCGGTATGAGCAGTTCTTC	CASRLAGGRYEQFF
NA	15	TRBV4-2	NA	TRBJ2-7	TGTGCCAGCAGCCAAGAACTGACAAGCTCCTACGAGCAGTACTTC	CASSQELTSSYEQYF
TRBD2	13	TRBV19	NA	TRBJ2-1	TGTGTCAGTAGTATTCCTAGCGGGAATGAGCAGTTCTTC	CVSSIPSGNEQFF
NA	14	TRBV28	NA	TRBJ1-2	TGTGCCAGCAGTTTGGGGAACAGGTTCTATGGCTACACCTTC	CASSLGNRFYGYTF
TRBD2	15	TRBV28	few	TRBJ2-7	TGTGCCAGCGATTCGAGAAGCGGGAGCTCCTACGAGCAGTACTTC	CASDSRSGSSYEQYF
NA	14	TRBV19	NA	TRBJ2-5	TGTGCCAGTAGTAGCCGTGGGGGGCAAGAGACCCAGTACTTC	CASSSRGGQETQYF
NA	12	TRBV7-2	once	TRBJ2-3	TGTGCCAGCAGCTCCGCGAGTGGTACGCAGTATTTT	CASSSASGTQYF
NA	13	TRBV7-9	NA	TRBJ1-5	TGTGCCAGCAGCTCGGGAACCCATCAGCCCCAGCATTTT	CASSSGTHQPQHF
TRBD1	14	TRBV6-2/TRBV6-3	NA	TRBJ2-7	TGTGCCAGCAGTCGACAGGGATCCTCCTACGAGCAGTACTTC	CASSRQGSSYEQYF
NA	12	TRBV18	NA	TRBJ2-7	TGTGCCAGCTCCCCGAGCTCCTACGAGCAGTACTTC	CASSPSSYEQYF